This T cell receptor (beta chain) emerged from a study of blood T cell repertoires in COVID-19. Turning to the study itself: T cells, B-cell-depleted T cells, or PBMCs provided the cDNA or gDNA that served as material.

Authors' processing steps: Estimation of nucleated cell counts was performed using reference gene primer amplification. Here immunoSEQ multiplex PCR was the method, and the copy in TCRdb shows in-frame clones only, minus some. V, J and clone size were drawn from that table, and D and trimming were deduced from the DNA. The table shows 200,000 to 300,000 clones, with around 90% occurring only once. A Seattle source enrolled patients during active infection and followed them longitudinally. J gave up 5 bases and V 3 bases, and 13 bases lay outside the gene matches. CDR1 and CDR2 (germline): SEHNR, FQNEAQ (reference sequence). The CDR3 sequence is 17 residues long.

The chain links TRBV7-9 to TRBJ2-5, with 9 positions matching TRBD2. The sequence was obtained from a man in his thirties or forties with COVID-19, enrolled during active disease. Sequenced sample: peripheral blood. DNA of the CDR3: TGTGCCAGCAGCTTGGGTCCTAGCGGGGTTGGGTCGGAGACCCAGTACTTC. Translating gives CASSLGPSGVGSETQYF.